This T cell receptor beta chain was found in a study of T cell responses to AZD1222 COVID-19 vaccine (dated by TCRdb to about 2021). Background for the entire study: TCR sequencing covered more than 230 trial participants: 207 given two doses of AZD1222 and 26 given two doses of MenACWY control vaccine. Trial participants were enrolled into age subgroups of 18-55, 56-69 and 70-plus years, which contained about 150, 27 and 61 TCR-sequenced participants, respectively.

Findings and caveats that apply to the study as a whole: Conclusions about previously exposed vaccinees are limited, since just a handful of AZD1222 recipients were seropositive for SARS-CoV-2 at baseline. In the small 56-69-year group, the increase in depth fell short of significance, most likely because of low power. CD4 TCRs associated with the vaccine covered the entire spike protein, and the dominant responses were in regions 160-218 and 743-854. Reportedly, close to half of the unique spike-specific TCRs recognized epitopes lying outside the regions that are mutated in the B.1.351 and B.1.1.7 variants. Because no samples from the day 14 peak response were available, repertoires could be characterized only after the peak T cell response. Participants were mostly white British and included more females than males, and it was suggested by the authors that clonal diversity may have been underestimated. After two AZD1222 doses, spike-specific TCR breadth and depth were significantly higher than at day 0 and than in MenACWY recipients.

The CDR3 regions of human TCRbeta chains were subjected to immunosequencing. Per the original workflow: TCRs in the repertoires were compared against a reference library of SARS-CoV-2-specific TCRs that had been generated with the MIRA antigen-specificity platform. Breadth meant the fraction of unique TCRs that were SARS-CoV-2-associated, whereas depth meant the fraction of total T cells that were SARS-CoV-2-associated. Using the MIRA data, each spike-specific TCR was mapped to the spike region that the TCR reacts to and placed in a CD4 or CD8 class. Log10-transformed breadth and depth values were compared by one-way ANOVA with Sidak's multiple comparisons tests. TCRdb obtained this table from immuneACCESS and retained in-frame rearrangements with V and J assigned. These tables miss some clones; where compared with another copy, unresolved V genes account for less than half of the shortfall, and the remainder is unexplained. That table supplies the V and J calls and clone size; D and trimming were determined from the DNA. This sample lists approximately 210,000 clones; around 94% were detected once. Around 1.7% of the sample goes to the ten largest clones.

Per the publication, the time point label means: about 28 days (+/-7) after the second vaccine dose. The treatment or condition label on this specimen signifies: meningococcal conjugate vaccine given as trial control. Samples from vaccinated people were obtained from the UK trials COV001 and COV002, which included a single-blind randomized controlled phase 2/3 trial of AZD1222 (ChAdOx1 nCoV-19) in healthy adults. For TCRbeta chain sequencing, PBMC samples were collected from trial participants at day 0 and at day 28 after the second dose. Note on this clone: No cognate antigen has been identified for it. Per-base qualities were not stored, and no clone one base away is much larger.

This receptor was identified in an adult who received the MenACWY meningococcal vaccine as a control. Source: peripheral blood, taken 28 days after the second dose of the MenACWY control vaccine.

The CDR3 loop reads CASSHSGVEEQYF. The DNA is TGTGCCAGCAGCCACTCGGGAGTGGAAGAGCAGTACTTC. The sequence links TRBV3-1 (or the pseudogene TRBV3-2) to TRBJ2-7; the D region possibly corresponds to TRBD2 (6 bases align). V loses 3 bases, J loses 7 bases, and the germline ends lie 13 bases apart. Including cysteine and phenylalanine, the CDR3 has 13 amino acids. The DNA shown is the 39-base CDR3, in frame from base 1. Via the germline V gene (reference sequence), CDR1 is LGHDT and CDR2 YNNKEL.